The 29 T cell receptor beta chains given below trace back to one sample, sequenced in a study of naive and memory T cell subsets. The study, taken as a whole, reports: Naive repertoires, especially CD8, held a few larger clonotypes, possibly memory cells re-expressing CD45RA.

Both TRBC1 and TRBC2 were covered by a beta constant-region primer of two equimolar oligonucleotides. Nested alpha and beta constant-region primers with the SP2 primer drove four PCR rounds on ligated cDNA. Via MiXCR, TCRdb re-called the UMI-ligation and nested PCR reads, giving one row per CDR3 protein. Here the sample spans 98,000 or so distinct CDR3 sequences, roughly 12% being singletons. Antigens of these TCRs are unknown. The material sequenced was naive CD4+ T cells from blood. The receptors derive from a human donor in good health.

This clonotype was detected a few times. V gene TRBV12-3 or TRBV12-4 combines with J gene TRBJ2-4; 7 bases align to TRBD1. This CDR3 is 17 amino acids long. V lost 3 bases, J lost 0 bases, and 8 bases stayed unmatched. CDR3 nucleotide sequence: TGTGCCAGCAGTTTTTCCACGGACAGGTCAGCCAAAAACATTCAGTACTTC. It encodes CASSFSTDRSAKNIQYF.

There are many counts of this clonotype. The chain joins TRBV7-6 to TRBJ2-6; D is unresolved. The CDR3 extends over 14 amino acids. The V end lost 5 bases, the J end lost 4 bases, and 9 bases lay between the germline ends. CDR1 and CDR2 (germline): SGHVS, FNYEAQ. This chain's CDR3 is CASSPDTGANVLTF. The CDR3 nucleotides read TGTGCCAGCAGCCCCGACACGGGGGCCAACGTCCTGACTTTC.

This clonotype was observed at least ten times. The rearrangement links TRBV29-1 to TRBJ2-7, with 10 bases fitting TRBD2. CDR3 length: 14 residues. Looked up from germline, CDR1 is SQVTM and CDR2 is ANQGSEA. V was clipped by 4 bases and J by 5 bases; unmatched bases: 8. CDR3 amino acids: CSVGEVAGGNEQYF. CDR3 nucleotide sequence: TGCAGCGTTGGGGAGGTAGCGGGAGGAAACGAGCAGTACTTC.

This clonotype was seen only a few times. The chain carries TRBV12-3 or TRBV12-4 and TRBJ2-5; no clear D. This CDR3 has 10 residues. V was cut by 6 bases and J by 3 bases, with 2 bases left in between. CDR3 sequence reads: CASSKETQYF. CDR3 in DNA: TGTGCCAGCAGCAAAGAGACCCAGTACTTC.

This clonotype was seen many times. The chain's CDR3 is CASSPPGLVKDTQYF. The CDR3 DNA reads as TGTGCCAGCAGCCCCCCGGGACTAGTGAAAGATACGCAGTATTTT. The V and J genes are TRBV7-2 and TRBJ2-3; 8 bases map to TRBD2. This CDR3 has 15 amino acids. Trimming at V came to 5 bases and at J to 5 bases, leaving 9 bases not matched to a gene. CDR1 is SGHTA and CDR2 is FQGNSA in the germline V gene.

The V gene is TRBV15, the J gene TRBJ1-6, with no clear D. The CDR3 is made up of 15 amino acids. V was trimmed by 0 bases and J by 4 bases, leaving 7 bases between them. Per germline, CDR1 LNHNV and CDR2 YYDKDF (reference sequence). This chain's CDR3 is CATSREGQYNSPLHF. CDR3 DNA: TGTGCCACCAGCAGAGAAGGGCAGTATAATTCACCCCTCCACTTT.

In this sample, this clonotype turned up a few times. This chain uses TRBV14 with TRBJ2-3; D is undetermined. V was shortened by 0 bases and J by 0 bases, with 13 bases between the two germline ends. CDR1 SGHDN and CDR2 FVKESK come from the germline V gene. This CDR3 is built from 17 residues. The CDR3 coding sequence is TGTGCCAGCAGCCAAGATTGGGCACTCTCTAGCACAGATACGCAGTATTTT. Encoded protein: CASSQDWALSSTDTQYF.

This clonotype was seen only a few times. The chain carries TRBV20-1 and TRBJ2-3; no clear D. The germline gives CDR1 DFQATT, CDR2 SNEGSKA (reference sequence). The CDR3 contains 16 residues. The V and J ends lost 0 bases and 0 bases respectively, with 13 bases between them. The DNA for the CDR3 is TGCAGTGCTAGAGATGCAGGCGTCCCTAGCACAGATACGCAGTATTTT. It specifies CSARDAGVPSTDTQYF.

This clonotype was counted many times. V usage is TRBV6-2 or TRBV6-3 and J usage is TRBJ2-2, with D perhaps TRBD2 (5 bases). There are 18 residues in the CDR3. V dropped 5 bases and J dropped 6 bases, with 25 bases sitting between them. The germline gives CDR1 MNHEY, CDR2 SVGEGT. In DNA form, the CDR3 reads TGTGCCAGCAGTCATATTCCTCGGGGTTACGGCGTCCCCGGGGAGCTGTTTTTT. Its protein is CASSHIPRGYGVPGELFF.

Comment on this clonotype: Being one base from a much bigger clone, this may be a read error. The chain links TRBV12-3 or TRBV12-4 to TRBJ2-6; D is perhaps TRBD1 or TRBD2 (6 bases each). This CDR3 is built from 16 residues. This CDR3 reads CASRRGDISGANVLSF. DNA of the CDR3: TGTGCCAGCAGAAGGGGGGATATCTCTGGGGCCAACGTCCTGTCTTTC.

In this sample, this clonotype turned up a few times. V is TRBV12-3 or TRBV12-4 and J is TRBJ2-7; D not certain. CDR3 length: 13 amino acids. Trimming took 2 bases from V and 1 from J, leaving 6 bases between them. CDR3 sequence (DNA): TGTGCCAGCAGTTTAAGGAATTCCTACGAGCAGTACTTC. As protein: CASSLRNSYEQYF.

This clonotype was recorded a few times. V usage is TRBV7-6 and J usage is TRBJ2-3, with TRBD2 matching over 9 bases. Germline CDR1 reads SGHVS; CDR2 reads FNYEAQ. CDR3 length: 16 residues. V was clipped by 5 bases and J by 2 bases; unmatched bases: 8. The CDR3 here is CASSKRAGGDTDTQYF. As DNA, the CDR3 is TGTGCCAGCAGCAAAAGAGCGGGGGGTGACACAGATACGCAGTATTTT.

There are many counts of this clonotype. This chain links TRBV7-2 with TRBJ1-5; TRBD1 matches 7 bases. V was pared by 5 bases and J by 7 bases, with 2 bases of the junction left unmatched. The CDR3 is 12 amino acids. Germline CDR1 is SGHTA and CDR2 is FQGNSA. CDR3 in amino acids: CASSRQGQPQHF. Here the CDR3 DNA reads TGTGCCAGCAGCAGACAGGGCCAGCCCCAGCATTTT.

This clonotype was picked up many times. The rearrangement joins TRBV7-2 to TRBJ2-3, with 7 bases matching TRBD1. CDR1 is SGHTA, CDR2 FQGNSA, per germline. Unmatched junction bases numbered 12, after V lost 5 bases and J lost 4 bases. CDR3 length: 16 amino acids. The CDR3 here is CASSPSTGAGADTQYF. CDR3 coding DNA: TGTGCCAGCAGCCCATCAACAGGGGCAGGCGCAGATACGCAGTATTTT.

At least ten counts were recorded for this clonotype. CDR3 residues: CASSLALATGSYEQYF. Written as DNA, the CDR3 is TGTGCCAGCAGCTTAGCTCTCGCAACAGGATCCTACGAGCAGTACTTC. V gene TRBV7-9 combines with J gene TRBJ2-7; D is possibly TRBD1 (5 bases). Germline CDR1 is SEHNR and CDR2 is FQNEAQ (reference sequence). V was cut by 0 bases and J by 1 base, with 13 bases left in between. The CDR3 runs 16 residues.

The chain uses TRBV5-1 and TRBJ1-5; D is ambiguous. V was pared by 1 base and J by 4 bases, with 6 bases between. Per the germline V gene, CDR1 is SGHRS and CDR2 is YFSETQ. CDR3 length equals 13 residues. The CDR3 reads CASSLTVNQPQHF. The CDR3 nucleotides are TGCGCCAGCAGCTTGACAGTGAATCAGCCCCAGCATTTT.

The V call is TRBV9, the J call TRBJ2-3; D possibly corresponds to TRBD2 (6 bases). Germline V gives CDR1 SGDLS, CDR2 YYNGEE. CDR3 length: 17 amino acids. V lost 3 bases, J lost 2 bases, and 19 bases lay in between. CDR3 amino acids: CASSAYDYSGNTDTQYF. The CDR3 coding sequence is TGTGCCAGCAGCGCTTACGATTATAGCGGAAACACAGATACGCAGTATTTT.

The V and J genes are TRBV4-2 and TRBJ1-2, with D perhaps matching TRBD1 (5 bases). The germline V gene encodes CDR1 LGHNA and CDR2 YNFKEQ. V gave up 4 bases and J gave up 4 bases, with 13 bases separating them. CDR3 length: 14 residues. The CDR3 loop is CASSRDGPFYGYTF. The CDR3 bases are TGTGCCAGCAGCCGGGACGGACCATTCTATGGCTACACCTTC.

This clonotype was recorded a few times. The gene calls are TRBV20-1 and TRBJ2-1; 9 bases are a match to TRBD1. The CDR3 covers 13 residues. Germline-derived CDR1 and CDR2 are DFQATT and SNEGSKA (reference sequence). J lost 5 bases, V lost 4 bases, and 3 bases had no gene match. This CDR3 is CSATRDRDNEQFF. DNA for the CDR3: TGCAGTGCTACCCGGGACAGGGACAATGAGCAGTTCTTC.

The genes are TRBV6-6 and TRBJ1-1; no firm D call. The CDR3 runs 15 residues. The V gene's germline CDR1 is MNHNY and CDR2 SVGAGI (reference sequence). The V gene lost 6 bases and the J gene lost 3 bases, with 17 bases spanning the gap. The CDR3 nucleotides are TGTGCCAGCAGCTCACGAGGCCTCACGGACACTGAAGCTTTCTTT. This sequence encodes CASSSRGLTDTEAFF.

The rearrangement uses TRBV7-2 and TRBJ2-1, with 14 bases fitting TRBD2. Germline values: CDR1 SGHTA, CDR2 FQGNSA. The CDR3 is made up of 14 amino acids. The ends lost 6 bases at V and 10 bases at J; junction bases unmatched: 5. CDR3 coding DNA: TGTGCCAGCAGTGACGGACTAGCGGGGGGCGAGCAGTTCTTC. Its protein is CASSDGLAGGEQFF.

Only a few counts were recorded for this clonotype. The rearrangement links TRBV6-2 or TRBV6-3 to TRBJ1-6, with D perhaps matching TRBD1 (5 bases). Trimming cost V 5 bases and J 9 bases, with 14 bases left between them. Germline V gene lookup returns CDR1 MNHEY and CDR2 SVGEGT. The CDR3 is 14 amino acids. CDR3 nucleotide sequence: TGTGCCAGCAGTGTGGGACTCCTGGGTTCACCCCTCCACTTT. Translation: CASSVGLLGSPLHF.

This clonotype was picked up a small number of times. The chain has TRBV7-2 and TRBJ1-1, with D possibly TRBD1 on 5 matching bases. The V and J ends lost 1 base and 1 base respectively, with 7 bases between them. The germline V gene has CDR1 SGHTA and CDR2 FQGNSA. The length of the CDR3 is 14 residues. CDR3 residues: CASSLVRANTEAFF. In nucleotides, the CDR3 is TGTGCCAGCAGCTTAGTCAGGGCGAACACTGAAGCTTTCTTT.

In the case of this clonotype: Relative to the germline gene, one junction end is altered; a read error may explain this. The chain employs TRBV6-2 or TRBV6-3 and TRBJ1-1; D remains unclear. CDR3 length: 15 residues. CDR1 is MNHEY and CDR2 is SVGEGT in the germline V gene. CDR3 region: CASTPLRGRNTEAFF. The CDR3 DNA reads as TGTGCCAGCACCCCATTACGTGGGAGAAACACTGAAGCTTTCTTC.

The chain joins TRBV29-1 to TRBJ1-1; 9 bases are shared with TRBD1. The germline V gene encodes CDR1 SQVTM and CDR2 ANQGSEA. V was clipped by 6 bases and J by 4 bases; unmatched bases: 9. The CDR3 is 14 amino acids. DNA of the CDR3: TGCAGCGTCCAACAGGGGGCCTGGGTCACTGAAGCTTTCTTT. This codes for CSVQQGAWVTEAFF. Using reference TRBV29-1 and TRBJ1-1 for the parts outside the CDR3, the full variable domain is SAVISQKPSRDICQRGTSLTIQCQVDSQVTMMFWYRQQPGQSLTLIATANQGSEATYESGFVIDKFPISRPNLTFSTLTVSNMSPEDSSIYLCSVQQGAWVTEAFFGQGTRLTVV.

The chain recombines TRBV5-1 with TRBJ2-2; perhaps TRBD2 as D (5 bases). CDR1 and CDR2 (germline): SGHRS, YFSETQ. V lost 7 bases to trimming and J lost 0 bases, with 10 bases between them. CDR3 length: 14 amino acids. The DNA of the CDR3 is TGCGCCAGCCAGGCGGGTCCGAACACCGGGGAGCTGTTTTTT. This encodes CASQAGPNTGELFF. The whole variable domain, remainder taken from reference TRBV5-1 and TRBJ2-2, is KAGVTQTPRYLIKTRGQQVTLSCSPISGHRSVSWYQQTPGQGLQFLFEYFSETQRNKGNFPGRFSGRQFSNSRSEMNVSTLELGDSALYLCASQAGPNTGELFFGEGSRLTVL.

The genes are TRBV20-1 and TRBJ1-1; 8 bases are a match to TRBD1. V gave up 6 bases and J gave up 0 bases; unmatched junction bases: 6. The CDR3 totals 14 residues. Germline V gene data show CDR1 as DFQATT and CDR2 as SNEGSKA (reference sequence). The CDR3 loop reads CSAGTGRVNTEAFF. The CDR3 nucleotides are TGCAGTGCCGGGACAGGAAGGGTGAACACTGAAGCTTTCTTT.

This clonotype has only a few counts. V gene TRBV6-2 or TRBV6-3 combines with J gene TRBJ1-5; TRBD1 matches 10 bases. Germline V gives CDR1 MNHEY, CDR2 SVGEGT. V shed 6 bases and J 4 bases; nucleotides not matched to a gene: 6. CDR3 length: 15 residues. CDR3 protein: CASRSTGGLNQPQHF. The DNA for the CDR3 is TGTGCCAGCAGATCGACAGGGGGCCTAAATCAGCCCCAGCATTTT.

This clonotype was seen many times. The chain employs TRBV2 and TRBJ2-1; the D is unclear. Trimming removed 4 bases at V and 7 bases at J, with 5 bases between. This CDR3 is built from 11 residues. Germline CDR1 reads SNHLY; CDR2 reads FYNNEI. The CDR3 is CASSVQNEQFF. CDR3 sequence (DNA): TGTGCCAGCAGTGTGCAGAATGAGCAGTTCTTC.